This T cell receptor (beta chain) was sequenced during a study of blood T cells in healthy people across ages. Study-wide findings and caveats: A strong correlation was found between TCR beta diversity and the percentage of naive T cells.

Trimming stripped 4 bases from V and 4 bases from J, with 19 bases between. This CDR3 spans 16 amino acids. CDR1 and CDR2 (germline): MNHEY, SVGEGT. This clonotype was seen only a few times. Its antigen is unknown. A second PCR, run for roughly 7 to 12 cycles, used a sample-barcoded 5' primer plus a J-beta primer mix. A single record per CDR3 protein comes from TCRdb applying MiXCR to the 5' RACE reads. The sample comprises some 800,000 distinct CDR3 sequences, 25% of which are singletons, and more than 3% rests with the top ten. The same data also went into a second study, on T cells of mothers and their children. That source adds: A few healthy Caucasian mothers, along with their six children, were the donors.

The J gene is TRBJ1-2, the V gene TRBV6-2 or TRBV6-3; D gene ambiguous. Sequenced sample: blood. This TCR came from a boy aged 10-17 years in good health. The CDR3 is CASSSTRPGRIYGYTF. The DNA of the CDR3 is TGTGCCAGCAGTTCAACGCGGCCAGGACGGATCTATGGCTACACCTTC.